Given below is one T cell receptor beta chain in context. Its target antigen remains unknown. Qualities for individual bases were not recorded, and no much larger clone is one base off. The data belong to a study of shared clonotypes between healthy human individuals (dated by TCRdb to about 2020). Broadly, across the study: The cohort included three men and two women between 18 and 49 years of age. To estimate repertoire size and how much clonotypes are shared between individuals, the study performed deep sequencing of blood TCR repertoires from five healthy adults. Leukapheresis yielded between about 0.94 and 9.5 billion PBMCs per donor. For each donor, CD4 naive and CD4 memory were each run on three plates, CD8 naive on two plates, and CD8 memory on one plate. To increase sequencing depth and limit assay-specific biases, different laboratories used diverse techniques to prepare libraries and sequence TCR repertoires.

TCR CDR3 regions were amplified from genomic DNA by multiplex PCR using the deep immunoSEQ assay. For each cell subset, the extracted genomic DNA was distributed evenly across all wells of several immunoSEQ 96-well plates, and each plate served as one replicate. For sorted subsets, each replicate PCR was loaded with approximately 190 ng genomic DNA, equivalent to 25,000 to 30,000 T cell genomes. The purified libraries were quantified using a Qubit 3.0 fluorometer, sized with a Bioanalyzer 2100, and then quantified again using the KAPA Library Quantification kit. A separate single-read 150-cycle Illumina NextSeq 550 flow cell was used to sequence each immunoSEQ 96-well plate. The source study handled its data this way. Because the immunoSEQ output held only junctional sequences and lacked quality scores, the filtering could not match the filtering applied to full-length reads. Sequences were annotated with PyIR, a Python wrapper for IgBLAST v1.9, and V/J genes and CDR3 were assigned using IMGT germline references. Reads were filtered out if the reads had weak V/J assignments (E-value above 1e-6), no CDR3, stop codons, out-of-frame junctions, or ambiguous translated residues. V3J clonotypes were defined as sequences sharing the same inferred V gene, J gene, and CDR3 amino acid sequence. Percentage overlap between repertoires was calculated by dividing the number of shared unique clonotypes by the size of the smaller repertoire. RTK rarefaction, the Chao1 estimator, and Recon v2.1 estimates of unobserved clonotypes were used to assess repertoire richness. Generation probabilities for all TCRbeta clonotypes obtained by the gDNA method from a handful of donors were computed using OLGA. TCRdb re-hosts the immuneACCESS table, in-frame sequences only. Its copies lack some clones; in the studies checked, an unresolved V gene accounts for under half of them, and the cause for the rest is not known. Clone size and V and J calls were adopted from that table, with D and trimming inferred from the DNA. The sample contains about 2.3 million clones, 93% of them found a single time. The top ten constitute under 0.45% of the sample.

What the work shows at the level of the full study, not this receptor alone: Even with the large sequencing depth, rarefaction of the sorted-subset datasets indicated that sequencing was incomplete. Sharing across four donors was observed for roughly 5% of naive CD4, under 4% of naive CD8, 2.3% of memory CD4, and about 0.38% of memory CD8 clonotypes. The small number of donors limited the genetic and exposure-history diversity represented. Only blood was sampled, and tissue TCR repertoires likely differ from those in blood. Compared with non-shared clonotypes, clonotypes shared by all four sorted-subset donors had higher generation probabilities. Naive subsets generally had larger estimated clonotype richness than memory subsets did. Based on pairwise subsampling, the degree of clonotype sharing among donors was expected to be affected by sequencing depth.

The donors were healthy, HIV-negative adults who had no recently reported acute infections or vaccinations. Only Caucasian adults living in Nashville, Tennessee, USA were represented among the donors. CD4+ T cells were enriched through magnetic negative selection, after which naive cells were positively selected on CD45RA and the remaining negative fraction served as the memory subset. Blood was collected by leukapheresis, and PBMCs were isolated by Ficoll-Histopaque density gradient centrifugation and then cryopreserved in liquid nitrogen vapor phase. Analytical flow cytometry was used to check the purity and quantity of every magnetically sorted T cell population. Genomic DNA was isolated from each sorted fraction and quantified by UV absorbance on a Nanodrop 2000c. This receptor was identified in a young man in good health. Some clones in this sample may be carry-over from other donors' samples. Sequencing was carried out using naive CD4+ T cells from PBMCs. The cell subset or site label corresponds to: CD45RA+ positively selected.

The CDR3 reads CASSWEGGSYEQYF. The nucleotides are TGTGCCAGCAGTTGGGAGGGGGGGTCCTACGAGCAGTACTTC. The chain is made from TRBV6-5 and TRBJ2-7; 7 matching bases give a weak D call of TRBD2. Per the germline V gene, MNHEY is the CDR1 and SVGAGI is the CDR2. The cysteine opens and the phenylalanine closes a CDR3 of 14 amino acids. Only the CDR3 DNA is retained, 42 bases long and in frame from the first base. Deletion took 4 bases off V and 1 base off J, with a span of 11 bases between the germline ends.